Below are 23 T cell receptor beta chains sequenced from a single sample in a study of shared clonotypes between healthy human individuals. Naive CD8 cells lacked CD45RO and underwent positive selection for CCR7, leaving out terminally differentiated effector memory CD45RA+ cells. Clones were sequenced by immunoSEQ multiplex PCR, and TCRdb holds only the in-frame ones, with some missing. Of 560,000 or so clones in the sample, 95% to 97% were seen once. The specimen sequenced was naive CD8+ T cells sorted from blood. The source is a woman in her twenties or thirties in good health.

The rearrangement links TRBV11-2 to TRBJ2-3, with unresolved D. The CDR3 length is 12 residues. Germline V gives CDR1 SGHAT, CDR2 FQNNGV. Trimming pared 1 base from V and 5 bases from J, leaving 4 bases between. In DNA form, the CDR3 reads TGTGCCAGCAGCTTAGTGTTAGATACGCAGTATTTT. Translated, it gives CASSLVLDTQYF.

V usage is TRBV29-1 and J usage is TRBJ2-7; TRBD2 matches at 9 bases. Germline V CDR1 and CDR2: SQVTM, ANQGSEA. This CDR3 spans 13 amino acids. V shed 6 bases and J 5 bases; nucleotides not matched to a gene: 8. The DNA for the CDR3 is TGCAGCGTCCCGGGACTAGCTGGCCACGAGCAGTACTTC. This codes for CSVPGLAGHEQYF.

J is TRBJ2-7 and V is TRBV30; no clear D. This CDR3 region has 12 residues. V lost 0 bases and J 1 base, leaving 4 bases between the germline ends. The germline gives CDR1 GTSNPN, CDR2 SVGIG (reference sequence). The CDR3 DNA reads TGTGCCTGGAGTGTAGGTTCCTACGAGCAGTACTTC. It is translated as CAWSVGSYEQYF.

The chain uses TRBV29-1 and TRBJ2-7; 9 bases match TRBD1. In germline, CDR1 is SQVTM, CDR2 ANQGSEA. The CDR3 is 14 residues long. V was pared by 5 bases and J by 4 bases, with 9 bases of the junction left unmatched. CDR3 amino acids: CSVLRDRDHYEQYF. The CDR3, as DNA: TGCAGCGTTCTCAGGGACAGGGATCATTACGAGCAGTACTTC.

This CDR3 is CASSWGPGQGVSGANVLTF. CDR3 nucleotide sequence: TGTGCCAGCAGCTGGGGACCGGGACAGGGGGTCTCTGGGGCCAACGTCCTGACTTTC. This sequence joins TRBV5-4 and TRBJ2-6, with TRBD1 identical over 11 bases. Germline V lookup: CDR1 SGHNT, CDR2 YYREEE (reference sequence). This CDR3 region has 19 residues. The V and J ends lost 3 bases and 0 bases, in that order; junction bases with no gene match: 8.

The chain uses TRBV27 and TRBJ2-1; the D call may be TRBD1 or TRBD2 (5 bases each). The germline V gene encodes CDR1 MNHEY and CDR2 SMNVEV (reference sequence). Trimming left V 6 bases short and J 5 bases short, with 26 bases between. The CDR3 length is 18 residues. CDR3 sequence: CASSTGSSGTYLNNEQFF. The CDR3 bases are TGTGCCAGCAGCACGGGATCATCCGGGACCTACCTAAACAATGAGCAGTTCTTC.

The V gene is TRBV6-5, the J gene TRBJ2-5; 8 bases match TRBD1. J lost 5 bases, V lost 1 base, and 9 bases had no gene match. Germline-derived CDR1 and CDR2 are MNHEY and SVGAGI. CDR3 length: 16 residues. Here the CDR3 DNA reads TGTGCCAGCAGTTACTGGGAACAAGGACAGGGTGAGACCCAGTACTTC. Amino acid sequence: CASSYWEQGQGETQYF.

V usage is TRBV6-5 and J usage is TRBJ2-7, with 7 bases aligning to TRBD1. Germline CDR1 and CDR2: MNHEY and SVGAGI. The CDR3 length is 14 residues. Losses at the gene ends were 6 bases for V and 0 bases for J; bases not matched to a gene: 5. Written as DNA, the CDR3 is TGTGCCAGCAGCGAGGACAGGAGCTCCTACGAGCAGTACTTC. The encoded protein is CASSEDRSSYEQYF.

With respect to this clone: The sample contains more than one DNA sequence encoding this CDR3. This chain connects TRBV6-1 to TRBJ2-7, with D possibly TRBD1 on 6 matching bases. The CDR3 totals 12 residues. Trimming pared 5 bases from V and 2 bases from J, leaving 7 bases between. The germline V gene has CDR1 MNHNS and CDR2 SASEGT. The CDR3 sequence is CASSQGPYEQYF. DNA of the CDR3: TGTGCCAGCAGTCAGGGGCCCTACGAGCAGTACTTC.

The chain has TRBV7-6 and TRBJ2-5, with 7 bases aligning to TRBD2. The ends lost 4 bases at V and 5 bases at J; junction bases unmatched: 7. Per germline, CDR1 SGHVS and CDR2 FNYEAQ. CDR3 size: 14 residues. The DNA for the CDR3 is TGTGCCAGCAGCTCCCTGGGAGGGCCCGAGACCCAGTACTTC. It encodes CASSSLGGPETQYF.

The V call is TRBV6-9, the J call TRBJ2-7; D remains ambiguous. The CDR3 is 14 residues long. V shed 3 bases and J shed 4 bases, with 13 bases lying between them. Germline CDR1 reads MNHGY; CDR2 reads SVAAGI. The CDR3 is CASSYSNSDYEQYF. CDR3 sequence (DNA): TGTGCCAGCAGTTACTCGAACTCGGATTACGAGCAGTACTTC.

This chain connects TRBV7-3 to TRBJ1-1; weak D call: TRBD1 (6 bases). The CDR3 totals 16 residues. Per the germline V gene, CDR1 is SGHTA and CDR2 is FQGTGA. V was trimmed by 2 bases and J by 1 base, leaving 14 bases between them. This CDR3 is CASSLGSVDRNTEAFF. The DNA for the CDR3 is TGTGCCAGCAGCTTAGGGTCGGTGGACAGGAACACTGAAGCTTTCTTT.

This clone has a single count. The CDR3 region has the DNA TGTGCCAGCAGCTTTAGGACAGGGTTTTCCTACGAGCAGTACTTC. Protein: CASSFRTGFSYEQYF. This chain links TRBV5-6 with TRBJ2-7; 8 bases are a match to TRBD1. Losses at the gene ends were 2 bases for V and 1 base for J; bases not matched to a gene: 5. The length of the CDR3 is 15 residues. Germline values: CDR1 SGHDT, CDR2 YYEEEE.

This chain joins TRBV27 and TRBJ2-1, with 9 bases lining up with TRBD1. The CDR3 spans 16 residues. Per the germline V gene, CDR1 is MNHEY and CDR2 is SMNVEV (reference sequence). V was pared by 6 bases and J by 8 bases, with 14 bases of the junction left unmatched. The CDR3 nucleotides read TGTGCCAGCAGCCTTCACCCCGGGACAGGGATGTATGAGCAGTTCTTC. Protein product: CASSLHPGTGMYEQFF.

V usage is TRBV27 and J usage is TRBJ2-5; tentatively, D is TRBD2 (6 bases). The V and J ends lost 5 bases and 5 bases respectively, with 15 bases between them. CDR3 length: 14 residues. Germline-derived CDR1 and CDR2 are MNHEY and SMNVEV (reference sequence). In nucleotides, the CDR3 is TGTGCCAGCAGTGCGGGATTGTCGGGGGAGACCCAGTACTTC. Protein product: CASSAGLSGETQYF.

The genes are TRBV27 and TRBJ1-1, with D hard to call. Germline CDR1 reads MNHEY; CDR2 reads SMNVEV (reference sequence). The V and J ends lost 4 bases and 1 base respectively, with 10 bases between them. CDR3 size: 14 residues. The CDR3 here is CASSSQSPNTEAFF. CDR3 DNA sequence: TGTGCCAGCAGTTCCCAATCACCGAACACTGAAGCTTTCTTT.

The V and J genes are TRBV5-8 and TRBJ2-7, with 9 positions matching TRBD1. V lost 4 bases, J lost 1 base, and 9 bases stayed unmatched. This CDR3 region has 16 residues. CDR1 and CDR2 (germline): SGHTS, YDEGEE. The CDR3 loop reads CASSVLTGTGSYEQYF. DNA of the CDR3: TGTGCCAGCAGCGTTTTAACCGGGACAGGGTCCTACGAGCAGTACTTC.

The V call is TRBV19, the J call TRBJ2-7; D might be TRBD1 (6 bases). V was shortened by 3 bases and J by 2 bases, with 11 bases between the two germline ends. This CDR3 spans 14 amino acids. Germline assignment: CDR1 LNHDA and CDR2 SQIVND (reference sequence). The CDR3 sequence: CASSMAGAPYEQYF. Here the CDR3 DNA reads TGTGCCAGTAGTATGGCAGGGGCCCCCTACGAGCAGTACTTC. Full variable domain (rest looked up from reference TRBV19 and TRBJ2-7): DGGITQSPKYLFRKEGQNVTLSCEQNLNHDAMYWYRQDPGQGLRLIYYSQIVNDFQKGDIAEGYSVSREKKESFPLTVTSAQKNPTAFYLCASSMAGAPYEQYFGPGTRLTVT.

This rearrangement joins TRBV9 to TRBJ2-1, with a weak D call TRBD2 (6 bases). The CDR3 has 12 amino acids. V was clipped by 4 bases and J by 9 bases, with 11 bases between them. From germline, CDR1 is SGDLS and CDR2 YYNGEE. The CDR3 bases are TGTGCCAGCAGCCCCAGCGGGTCTGAGCAGTTCTTC. It yields the protein CASSPSGSEQFF. The whole variable domain, filled in from reference TRBV9 and TRBJ2-1, reads DSGVTQTPKHLITATGQRVTLRCSPRSGDLSVYWYQQSLDQGLQFLIQYYNGEERAKGNILERFSAQQFPDLHSELNLSSLELGDSALYFCASSPSGSEQFFGPGTRLTVL.

This clone was detected once. The chain links TRBV5-5 to TRBJ2-3, with D hard to call. Germline assignment: CDR1 SGHKS and CDR2 YYEKEE (reference sequence). The CDR3 has 13 amino acids. V was pared by 2 bases and J by 0 bases, with 4 bases between. CDR3 in amino acids: CASSLLSTDTQYF. For the CDR3, the DNA is TGTGCCAGCAGCTTACTGAGCACAGATACGCAGTATTTT.

The V call is TRBV5-1, the J call TRBJ2-1, with 14 bases lining up with TRBD2. The CDR3 length is 19 residues. Unmatched junction bases numbered 12, after V lost 3 bases and J lost 4 bases. The germline CDR1 and CDR2 sequences are SGHRS and YFSETQ. The CDR3 DNA sequence: TGCGCCAGCAGCTCACCGGGACTAGCGGGAGCATGGTCTTACAATGAGCAGTTCTTC. Protein product: CASSSPGLAGAWSYNEQFF.

This sequence joins TRBV14 and TRBJ1-4; maybe TRBD1 (5 bases). The CDR3 contains 13 residues. V was shortened by 1 base and J by 9 bases, with 9 bases between the two germline ends. Germline V CDR1 and CDR2: SGHDN, FVKESK. The DNA for the CDR3 is TGTGCCAGCAGCCAAGTGCCGGGGCAAAAACTGTTTTTT. Its translation is CASSQVPGQKLFF. Full variable domain (outside the CDR3, taken from reference TRBV14 and TRBJ1-4): EAGVTQFPSHSVIEKGQTVTLRCDPISGHDNLYWYRRVMGKEIKFLLHFVKESKQDESGMPNNRFLAERTGGTYSTLKVQPAELEDSGVYFCASSQVPGQKLFFGSGTQLSVL.

The rearrangement uses TRBV10-3 and TRBJ1-2; D is unclear. Trimming removed 2 bases at V and 4 bases at J, with 14 bases between. The CDR3 length is 15 residues. CDR1 is ENHRY, CDR2 SYGVKD, per germline. The CDR3 bases are TGTGCCATCAGTGAGGACCCTTCTATGGGCTATGGCTACACCTTC. It translates to CAISEDPSMGYGYTF.